The next 8 T cell receptor beta chains were all read from a single sample in a study of beta chain features in type 1 diabetes (dated by TCRdb to about 2018). Libraries were constructed by the immunoSEQ multiplex PCR assay. All of the isolated RNA was reverse transcribed with the High Capacity cDNA Reverse Transcription Kit, so expressed TCRB transcripts were sequenced. This immuneACCESS table, as held by TCRdb, lists in-frame sequences with V and J called but not all clones. Of the missing ones, under half trace to an unresolved V gene in checked studies; the others have no known cause. The sample table lists almost 350,000 clones, 8% of them with a count of one. 0.44% of the sample is taken by the ten largest. Source material: central memory CD4+ T cells from blood. These receptors all stem from a woman between 18 and 29 years old in good health.

The sample holds a few counts of this clone. The chain combines TRBV5-1 with TRBJ2-7; 8 bases agree with TRBD1. V lost 4 bases and J lost 3; bases outside the gene matches: 9. The CDR3 covers 15 residues. The germline CDR1 and CDR2 sequences are SGHRS and YFSETQ. The CDR3 region is CASSPAGTGFYEQYF. DNA of the CDR3: TGCGCCAGCAGCCCGGCCGGGACAGGCTTCTACGAGCAGTACTTC.

This clone was counted a few times. This chain connects TRBV18 to TRBJ1-3; D ambiguous. The ends were cut back, 2 bases at V and 2 bases at J, with 7 bases in the middle. The CDR3 has 14 residues. CDR1 is KGHSH and CDR2 is LQKENI in the germline V gene. Here the CDR3 DNA reads TGTGCCAGCTCACCAGGCGTTACTGGAAACACCATATATTTT. Residues: CASSPGVTGNTIYF.

This clone was counted only a few times. The chain combines TRBV5-1 with TRBJ2-5; 8 bases map to TRBD1. Matching the DNA end better, TRBJ2-7 makes the J call doubtful. This CDR3 has 14 residues. CDR1 and CDR2 (germline): SGHRS, YFSETQ. The CDR3 nucleotides are TGCGCCAGCAGCTTGACCAGGGGGCTAGACGAGCAGTACTTC. It encodes CASSLTRGLDEQYF.

V gene TRBV29-1 combines with J gene TRBJ1-5, with 7 nucleotides matching TRBD1. Germline V gives CDR1 SQVTM, CDR2 ANQGSEA. The CDR3 totals 14 residues. The junction had 10 bases not matched to a gene; V was cut back by 5 bases and J by 6 bases. The CDR3 DNA follows: TGCAGCGTTAAGACAGGGTCGGGAAGTCAGCCCCAGCATTTT. Encoded protein: CSVKTGSGSQPQHF.

There are a few counts of this clone. The chain combines TRBV14 with TRBJ2-7; D not certain. CDR3 size: 15 residues. The germline CDR1 and CDR2 sequences are SGHDN and FVKESK. V lost 0 bases and J 6 bases, leaving 15 bases between the germline ends. DNA of the CDR3: TGTGCCAGCAGCCAAGATAGGGTCTCTGGCGGCGAGCAGTACTTC. Encoded protein: CASSQDRVSGGEQYF.

Many counts were recorded for this clone. This chain links TRBV5-1 with TRBJ2-7; 7 bases line up with TRBD1. Unmatched junction bases numbered 13, after V lost 4 bases and J lost 6 bases. Germline V lookup: CDR1 SGHRS, CDR2 YFSETQ. CDR3 size: 15 residues. DNA for the CDR3: TGCGCCAGCAGCCCCAGCCGACAGGGCCCCCTCGAGCAGTACTTC. This encodes CASSPSRQGPLEQYF. Full variable domain (remainder filled in from reference TRBV5-1 and TRBJ2-7): KAGVTQTPRYLIKTRGQQVTLSCSPISGHRSVSWYQQTPGQGLQFLFEYFSETQRNKGNFPGRFSGRQFSNSRSEMNVSTLELGDSALYLCASSPSRQGPLEQYFGPGTRLTVT.

V gene TRBV11-2 combines with J gene TRBJ1-2, with TRBD1 matching 11 bases. Losses at the gene ends were 0 bases for V and 6 bases for J; bases not matched to a gene: 9. The CDR3 length is 17 residues. The germline V gene has CDR1 SGHAT and CDR2 FQNNGV. The CDR3: CASSLEPAGTGGNGYTF. The CDR3 DNA is TGTGCCAGCAGCTTAGAACCCGCCGGGACAGGGGGTAATGGCTACACCTTC.

The chain recombines TRBV6-5 with TRBJ2-1; 10 bases line up with TRBD2. This CDR3 is built from 15 residues. The junction had 10 bases not matched to a gene; V was cut back by 7 bases and J by 7 bases. Germline CDR1 is MNHEY and CDR2 is SVGAGI. CDR3 DNA sequence: TGTGCCAGCAATTCGCGTAGCGGGAGGAATAATGAGCAGTTCTTC. Its translation: CASNSRSGRNNEQFF.